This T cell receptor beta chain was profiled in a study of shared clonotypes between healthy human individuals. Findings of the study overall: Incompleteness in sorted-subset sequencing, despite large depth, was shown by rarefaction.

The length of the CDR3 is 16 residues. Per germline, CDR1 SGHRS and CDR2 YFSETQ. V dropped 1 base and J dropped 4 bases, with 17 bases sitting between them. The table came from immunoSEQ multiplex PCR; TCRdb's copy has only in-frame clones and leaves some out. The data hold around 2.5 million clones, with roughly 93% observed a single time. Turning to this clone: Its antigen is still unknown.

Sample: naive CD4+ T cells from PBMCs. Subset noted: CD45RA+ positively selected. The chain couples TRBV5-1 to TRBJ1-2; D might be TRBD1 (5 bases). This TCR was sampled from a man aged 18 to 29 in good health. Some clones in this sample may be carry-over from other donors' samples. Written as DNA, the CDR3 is TGCGCCAGCAGCTTGTTCCCGGGGGGAGGCAGCTATGGCTACACCTTC. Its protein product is CASSLFPGGGSYGYTF. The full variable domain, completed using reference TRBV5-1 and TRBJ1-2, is KAGVTQTPRYLIKTRGQQVTLSCSPISGHRSVSWYQQTPGQGLQFLFEYFSETQRNKGNFPGRFSGRQFSNSRSEMNVSTLELGDSALYLCASSLFPGGGSYGYTFGSGTRLTVV.